Presented here are 4 T cell receptor beta chains from one specimen sequenced in a study of blood T cells in healthy people across ages. A sample-barcoded 5' primer and a J-beta primer mix were used in a second PCR of roughly 7 to 11 cycles. TCRdb used MiXCR to reprocess the 5' RACE reads, holding one entry per CDR3 protein. Of around 710,000 distinct CDR3 sequences detected, approximately 43% appear once; the ten largest clones hold around 20%. Sequenced: blood. These receptors all come from an older woman in good health.

This clonotype has just a few counts. This rearrangement joins TRBV20-1 to TRBJ1-6, with a weak D call TRBD1 (6 bases). Germline values: CDR1 DFQATT, CDR2 SNEGSKA (reference sequence). The germline V and J ends were trimmed by 0 bases and 5 bases, with 14 bases remaining between them. The CDR3 totals 16 residues. CDR3 sequence: CSARESGAFHNSPLHF. CDR3 nucleotide sequence: TGCAGTGCTAGAGAGTCAGGGGCCTTCCATAATTCACCCCTCCACTTT.

This clonotype was recorded at least ten times. CDR3 loop: CASSQDLFRNEQFF. The CDR3 nucleotides read TGTGCCAGCAGCCAAGATCTCTTCCGGAATGAGCAGTTCTTC. This rearrangement joins TRBV14 to TRBJ2-1; unclear D gene. V dropped 0 bases and J dropped 7 bases, with 10 bases sitting between them. The V gene's germline CDR1 is SGHDN and CDR2 FVKESK. The CDR3 contains 14 residues.

The V call is TRBV19, the J call TRBJ2-7, with D uncertain. The CDR3 has 13 amino acids. Trimming shortened V by 6 bases and J by 6 bases, and 15 bases separated the two germline ends. CDR1 and CDR2 (germline): LNHDA, SQIVND (reference sequence). CDR3 region: CASRPRPDGEQYF. CDR3 sequence (DNA): TGTGCCAGTAGGCCCCGACCCGACGGCGAGCAGTACTTC.

V gene TRBV28 combines with J gene TRBJ1-1, with TRBD1 identical over 8 bases. CDR3 length: 13 amino acids. CDR1 is MDHEN, CDR2 SYDVKM, per germline. V shed 8 bases and J 4 bases; nucleotides not matched to a gene: 6. The DNA for the CDR3 is TGTGCCAGCTCCCCGACAGGGGTCACTGAAGCTTTCTTT. Protein sequence: CASSPTGVTEAFF.